This T cell receptor (beta chain) was sequenced in a study of cytomegalovirus exposure and HLA in healthy donors. 60 Vbeta and 13 Jbeta primers were used in PCR. Sequencing used immunoSEQ multiplex PCR; TCRdb keeps in-frame clones, though not all of them. The repertoire includes nearly 200,000 clones, around 87% of them detected once, and 1.3% sits in the top ten. Findings and caveats of the study: In a later analysis, at a false discovery rate of 0.05, roughly 18,000 TCR beta sequences were associated with HLA alleles.

About this clone: Its antigen is unknown.

The V and J ends lost 0 bases and 1 base, in that order; junction bases with no gene match: 4. The germline gives CDR1 MGHRA, CDR2 YSYEKL. The CDR3 is 16 amino acids. The sequenced sample was PBMCs. The gene calls are TRBV4-1 and TRBJ2-7, with 9 bases that match TRBD2. This clonotype was obtained from a man aged 25-45 years in good health and CMV-seronegative. CDR3 amino acids: CASSQDLAGGSYEQYF. The CDR3, as DNA: TGCGCCAGCAGCCAAGATTTGGCGGGAGGGTCCTACGAGCAGTACTTC.